What follows are 27 T cell receptor beta chains derived from one specimen sequenced in a study of T cells after posttransplantation cyclophosphamide. Method: immunoSEQ multiplex PCR; TCRdb's copy keeps in-frame clones and lacks some. The table records roughly 20,000 clones, approximately 86% of them present only once. Busulfan-fludarabine conditioning, marrow transplant, and cyclophosphamide on days +3 and +4 were administered. Sequencing was performed on PBMCs, taken after allogeneic stem cell transplant with posttransplant cyclophosphamide. All receptors derive from a female patient aged 35-55 years who received an allogeneic stem cell transplant from a related donor, was CMV-positive, and had no GVHD. Some T cells may be graft donor cells.

The chain has TRBV6-5 and TRBJ1-5, with D possibly being TRBD1 (5 bases). CDR3 length equals 15 residues. Germline CDR1 and CDR2: MNHEY and SVGAGI. V lost 2 bases and J lost 6, with 14 bases in between. The CDR3 DNA is TGTGCCAGCAGTTACAGCGCCTTGGGGGGTCAGCCCCAGCATTTT. It yields the protein CASSYSALGGQPQHF.

This clone was seen a single time. J is TRBJ1-1 and V is TRBV27, with 8 nucleotides matching TRBD1. This CDR3 is 16 amino acids long. Germline V gives CDR1 MNHEY, CDR2 SMNVEV (reference sequence). The V segment lost 5 bases and the J segment 6 bases; nucleotides outside the gene matches: 14. CDR3 residues: CASSNPRNRGGAEAFF. The CDR3 region has the DNA TGTGCCAGCAGTAACCCACGAAACAGGGGGGGGGCTGAAGCTTTCTTT.

The chain joins TRBV7-8 to TRBJ2-5; 8 bases fit TRBD2. The end of the DNA fits TRBJ2-7 better, so the J call may be wrong. CDR1 is SGHVS and CDR2 is FQNEAQ in the germline V gene. The CDR3 runs 14 residues. CDR3 region: CASSLGGRTYEQYF. The DNA for the CDR3 is TGTGCCAGCAGCTTAGGCGGGAGGACTTACGAGCAGTACTTC.

The gene calls are TRBV4-2 and TRBJ2-7; 13 bases are a match to TRBD2. This CDR3 comprises 17 residues. Per the germline V gene, CDR1 is LGHNA and CDR2 is YNFKEQ. Germline trimming cut 2 bases from V and 7 bases from J; bases unmatched to any gene: 11. This CDR3 is CASSQINGLAGAGEQYF. Written as DNA, the CDR3 is TGTGCCAGCAGCCAAATAAACGGACTAGCGGGAGCTGGGGAGCAGTACTTC.

The CDR3 nucleotides read TGCGCCAGCAGCTTGGGACTAGCGGGGATCGCGAACACCGGGGAGCTGTTTTTT. It specifies CASSLGLAGIANTGELFF. The genes are TRBV5-1 and TRBJ2-2; 11 nucleotides agree with TRBD2. Germline CDR1 reads SGHRS; CDR2 reads YFSETQ. Unmatched junction bases numbered 4, after V lost 0 bases and J lost 0 bases. CDR3 length: 18 residues.

The J gene is TRBJ2-7, the V gene TRBV7-2; TRBD2 agrees at 11 bases. This CDR3 region has 18 residues. With 5 bases clipped from V and 4 bases from J, the junction kept 16 bases outside the gene matches. Germline V gives CDR1 SGHTA, CDR2 FQGNSA. CDR3 residues: CASSLTGTSGGSLYEQYF. The DNA for the CDR3 is TGTGCCAGCAGCCTAACCGGGACTAGCGGCGGCAGCTTATACGAGCAGTACTTC.

V gene TRBV28 combines with J gene TRBJ1-1; D perhaps matches TRBD1 (5 bases). CDR1 is MDHEN, CDR2 SYDVKM, per germline. The CDR3 has 13 residues. The V and J ends lost 3 bases and 3 bases respectively, with 8 bases between them. This chain's CDR3 is CASSLLGDTEAFF. In nucleotides, the CDR3 is TGTGCCAGCAGTTTGTTAGGGGACACTGAAGCTTTCTTT.

The chain joins TRBV7-8 to TRBJ2-1; 7 bases map to TRBD1. The V segment lost 4 bases and the J segment 4 bases; nucleotides outside the gene matches: 10. The V gene's germline CDR1 is SGHVS and CDR2 FQNEAQ. The CDR3 has 16 amino acids. The CDR3 sequence is CASSSRQGSPYNEQFF. The CDR3, as DNA: TGTGCCAGCAGCTCGCGACAGGGATCGCCTTACAATGAGCAGTTCTTC. Looking up the rest from reference TRBV7-8 and TRBJ2-1 gives the full variable domain: GAGVSQSPRYKVAKRGQDVALRCDPISGHVSLFWYQQALGQGPEFLTYFQNEAQLDKSGLPSDRFFAERPEGSVSTLKIQRTQQEDSAVYLCASSSRQGSPYNEQFFGPGTRLTVL.

The rearrangement uses TRBV5-1 and TRBJ2-7, with TRBD1 matching 10 bases. J gave up 5 bases and V 4 bases, and 6 bases lay outside the gene matches. CDR3 length equals 14 residues. Germline V gene lookup returns CDR1 SGHRS and CDR2 YFSETQ. The CDR3 sequence: CASSPGQGSDEQYF. The CDR3, as DNA: TGCGCCAGCAGCCCGGGACAGGGGAGCGACGAGCAGTACTTC.

The chain has TRBV10-3 and TRBJ2-3; D possibly corresponds to TRBD1 (6 bases). V lost 7 bases and J 6 bases, leaving 23 bases between the germline ends. Germline V gene data show CDR1 as ENHRY and CDR2 as SYGVKD. CDR3 length equals 16 residues. CDR3 DNA sequence: TGTGCCATCACCCCAGGGAGCGGCCAAAGGGGGGATACGCAGTATTTT. It translates to CAITPGSGQRGDTQYF.

The rearrangement joins TRBV29-1 to TRBJ2-7; possibly TRBD1 for D (6 bases). The CDR3 runs 13 residues. CDR1 is SQVTM and CDR2 is ANQGSEA in the germline V gene. V was clipped by 3 bases and J by 5 bases, with 14 bases between them. Written as DNA, the CDR3 is TGCAGCGTTGATACAGGACAGCCCCACGAGCAGTACTTC. Translated: CSVDTGQPHEQYF.

The V and J genes are TRBV21-1 and TRBJ2-7; the listed D gene, TRBD2, was not tested against the DNA. TRBV21-1 is assigned pseudogene status. The CDR3 is 15 residues long. DNA of the CDR3: TGTGCCAGCAGCAGAGGCGGGAGGGCCGGGTACGAGCAGTACTTC. This sequence encodes CASSRGGRAGYEQYF.

The J gene is TRBJ2-7, the V gene TRBV21-1; TRBD1 reflects the table's D call only, with no check against the DNA. TRBV21-1 represents a pseudogene. The CDR3 sequence is 15 residues long. CDR3 nucleotides: TGTGCCAGCAGCATTTTCGACAGGGCGCACTACGAGCAGTACTTC. Translation gives CASSIFDRAHYEQYF.

This rearrangement joins TRBV6-6 to TRBJ2-2, with unresolved D. Trimming took 0 bases from V and 1 from J, leaving 9 bases between them. This CDR3 comprises 16 residues. Germline V gives CDR1 MNHNY, CDR2 SVGAGI (reference sequence). Here the CDR3 DNA reads TGTGCCAGCAGTTACTCGATGGCGGTGAACACCGGGGAGCTGTTTTTT. It translates to CASSYSMAVNTGELFF.

A single count supports this clone. This chain uses TRBV2 with TRBJ1-1; tentative D call: TRBD1 (6 bases). The CDR3 loop spans 14 amino acids. V gave up 6 bases and J gave up 0 bases, with 11 bases separating them. In germline, CDR1 is SNHLY, CDR2 FYNNEI. This chain's CDR3 is CASRETGMNTEAFF. As DNA, the CDR3 is TGTGCCAGCAGAGAGACAGGCATGAACACTGAAGCTTTCTTT.

This clone was found once. The J gene is TRBJ2-2, the V gene TRBV27; 10 bases agree with TRBD2. The CDR3 length is 17 residues. The V gene end was trimmed by 4 bases and the J gene end by 0 bases; junction bases not matched to a gene: 5. CDR1 is MNHEY, CDR2 SMNVEV, per germline (reference sequence). Here the CDR3 reads CASSSRGLAANTGELFF. In nucleotides, the CDR3 is TGTGCCAGCAGTTCCCGTGGACTAGCGGCGAACACCGGGGAGCTGTTTTTT.

This clone was seen more than once but under ten times. The chain has TRBV27 and TRBJ2-7, with D maybe TRBD2 (5 bases). The CDR3 consists of 15 residues. Per germline, CDR1 MNHEY and CDR2 SMNVEV (reference sequence). The V and J ends lost 8 bases and 2 bases respectively, with 19 bases between them. CDR3 nucleotides: TGTGCCAGCGGAGGTAGGCAGGAAAAGACCTACGAGCAGTACTTC. Translation gives CASGGRQEKTYEQYF.

V is TRBV30 and J is TRBJ1-2; D may be TRBD1 (5 bases). Deletions cut 4 bases from V and 4 bases from J, with 10 bases between. Germline loops: CDR1 GTSNPN, CDR2 SVGIG (reference sequence). This CDR3 has 12 residues. CDR3 in amino acids: CAWKGGTYGYTF. In DNA form, the CDR3 reads TGTGCCTGGAAGGGCGGGACCTATGGCTACACCTTC.

This rearrangement joins TRBV13 to TRBJ2-7, with D perhaps TRBD1 (6 bases). The ends were cut back, 4 bases at V and 4 bases at J, with 14 bases in the middle. From germline, CDR1 is PRHDT and CDR2 FYEKMQ (reference sequence). CDR3 length equals 14 residues. The CDR3 loop reads CASSSRDTIYEQYF. For the CDR3, the DNA is TGTGCCAGCAGCTCCCGGGACACTATATACGAGCAGTACTTC.

This chain links TRBV7-9 with TRBJ2-7; D is possibly TRBD2 (5 bases). V lost 0 bases and J lost 6, with 6 bases in between. The germline CDR1 and CDR2 sequences are SEHNR and FQNEAQ (reference sequence). The CDR3 runs to 12 residues. CDR3 in DNA: TGTGCCAGCAGCTTAGCAGAGGGCGAGCAGTACTTC. It translates to CASSLAEGEQYF.

This chain uses TRBV4-3 with TRBJ2-3, with D uncertain. V was cut by 1 base and J by 0 bases, with 11 bases left in between. The length of the CDR3 is 16 residues. Per germline, CDR1 LGHNA and CDR2 YSLEER. CDR3 DNA sequence: TGCGCCAGCAGCCAAGTGTCCAGGCCTAGCACAGATACGCAGTATTTT. As protein: CASSQVSRPSTDTQYF.

The gene calls are TRBV27 and TRBJ2-3; D gene ambiguous. The CDR3 has 15 amino acids. Trimming shortened V by 5 bases and J by 1 base, and 13 bases separated the two germline ends. Per the germline V gene, CDR1 is MNHEY and CDR2 is SMNVEV (reference sequence). The CDR3 DNA reads as TGTGCCAGCAGTCCCCTAAGGCGGCGCACAGATACGCAGTATTTT. Its translation is CASSPLRRRTDTQYF.

This rearrangement joins TRBV7-9 to TRBJ2-1, with D unresolved. Per germline, CDR1 SEHNR and CDR2 FQNEAQ (reference sequence). V shed 2 bases and J shed 6 bases, with 2 bases lying between them. This CDR3 region has 11 residues. For the CDR3, the DNA is TGTGCCAGCAGCTTACTCAATGAGCAGTTCTTC. This codes for CASSLLNEQFF. Drawing the rest from reference TRBV7-9 and TRBJ2-1, the complete variable domain is DTGVSQNPRHKITKRGQNVTFRCDPISEHNRLYWYRQTLGQGPEFLTYFQNEAQLEKSRLLSDRFSAERPKGSFSTLEIQRTEQGDSAMYLCASSLLNEQFFGPGTRLTVL.

The chain combines TRBV28 with TRBJ2-1; maybe TRBD2 (5 bases). This CDR3 has 14 amino acids. Trimming took 6 bases from V and 5 from J, leaving 14 bases between them. Germline V gene data show CDR1 as MDHEN and CDR2 as SYDVKM. The CDR3: CASSSSLVNNEQFF. As DNA, the CDR3 is TGTGCCAGCAGCTCTTCACTAGTTAACAATGAGCAGTTCTTC.

In nucleotides, the CDR3 is TGCAGCGTTGGGGTACAGGGGACCCCCTACGAGCAGTACTTC. It encodes CSVGVQGTPYEQYF. The J gene is TRBJ2-7, the V gene TRBV29-1; TRBD1 aligns across 7 bases. Germline loops: CDR1 SQVTM, CDR2 ANQGSEA. This CDR3 has 14 residues. V trimming: 4 bases; J trimming: 2 bases; junction bases outside the gene matches: 8.

The CDR3 DNA sequence: TGCGCCAGCAGCCCCGCTCAGGGATCTGGTGGGGCCAACGTCCTGACTTTC. Translating gives CASSPAQGSGGANVLTF. The chain links TRBV4-3 to TRBJ2-6, with D possibly being TRBD1 (5 bases). V shed 4 bases and J shed 3 bases, with 16 bases lying between them. Per germline, CDR1 LGHNA and CDR2 YSLEER. The CDR3 sequence is 17 residues long.

J is TRBJ1-3 and V is TRBV10-3; the match to TRBD1 covers 7 bases. The J segment lost 4 bases and the V segment lost 3 bases, leaving 3 bases of the junction unmatched. The germline V gene has CDR1 ENHRY and CDR2 SYGVKD. CDR3 length equals 14 residues. CDR3 in DNA: TGTGCCATCAGTGAACAGGGGCGCGGAAACACCATATATTTT. Its protein is CAISEQGRGNTIYF.